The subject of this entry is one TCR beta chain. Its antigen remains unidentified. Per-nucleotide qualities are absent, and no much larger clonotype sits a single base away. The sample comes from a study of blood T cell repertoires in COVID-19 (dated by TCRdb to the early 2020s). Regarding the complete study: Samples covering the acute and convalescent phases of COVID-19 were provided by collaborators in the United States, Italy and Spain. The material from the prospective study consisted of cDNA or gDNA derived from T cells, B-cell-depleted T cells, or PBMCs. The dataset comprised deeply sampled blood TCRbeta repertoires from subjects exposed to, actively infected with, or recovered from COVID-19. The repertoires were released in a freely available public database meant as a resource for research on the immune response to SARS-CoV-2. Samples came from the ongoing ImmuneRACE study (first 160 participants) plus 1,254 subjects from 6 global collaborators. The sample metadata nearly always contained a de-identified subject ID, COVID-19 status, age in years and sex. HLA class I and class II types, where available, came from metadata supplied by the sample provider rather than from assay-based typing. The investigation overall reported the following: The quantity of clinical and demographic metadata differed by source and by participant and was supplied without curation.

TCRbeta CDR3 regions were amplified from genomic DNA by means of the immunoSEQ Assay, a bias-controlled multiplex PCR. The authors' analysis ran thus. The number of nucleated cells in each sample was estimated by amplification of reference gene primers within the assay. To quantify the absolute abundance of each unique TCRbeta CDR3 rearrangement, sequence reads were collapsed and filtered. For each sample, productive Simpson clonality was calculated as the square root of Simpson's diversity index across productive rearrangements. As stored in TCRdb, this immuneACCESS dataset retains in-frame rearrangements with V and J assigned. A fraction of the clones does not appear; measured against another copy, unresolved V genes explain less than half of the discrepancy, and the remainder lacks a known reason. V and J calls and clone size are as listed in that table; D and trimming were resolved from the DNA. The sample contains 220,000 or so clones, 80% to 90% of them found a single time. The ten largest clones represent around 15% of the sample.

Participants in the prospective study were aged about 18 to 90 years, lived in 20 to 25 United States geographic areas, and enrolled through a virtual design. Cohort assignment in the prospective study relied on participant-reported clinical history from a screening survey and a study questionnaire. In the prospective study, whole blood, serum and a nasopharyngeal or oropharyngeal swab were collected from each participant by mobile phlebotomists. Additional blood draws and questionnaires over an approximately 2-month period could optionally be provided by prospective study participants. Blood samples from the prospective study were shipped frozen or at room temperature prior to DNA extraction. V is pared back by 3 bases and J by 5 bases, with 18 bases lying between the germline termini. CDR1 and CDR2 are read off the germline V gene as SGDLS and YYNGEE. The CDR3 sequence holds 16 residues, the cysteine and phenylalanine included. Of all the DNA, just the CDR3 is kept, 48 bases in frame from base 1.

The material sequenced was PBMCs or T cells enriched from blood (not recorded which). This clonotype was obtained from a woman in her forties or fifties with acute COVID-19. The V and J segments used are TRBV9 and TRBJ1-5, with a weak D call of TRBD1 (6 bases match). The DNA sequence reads TGTGCCAGCAGCGCTTCAGGGGATCTAAACCATCAGCCCCAGCATTTT. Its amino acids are CASSASGDLNHQPQHF.